Below are 11 T cell receptor beta chains sequenced from a single sample in a study of blood T cells in healthy people across ages. A second about 6 to 12 cycle PCR used barcoded and J-beta primers. TCRdb recomputed calls from the 5' RACE reads with MiXCR, one row per CDR3 protein. Of over 1,300,000 distinct CDR3 sequences detected, roughly 64% appear once; the ten largest clones hold 6.7%. Material for sequencing was blood. The receptors come from a man aged 18 to 29 in good health.

This clonotype occurred a few times. CDR3 in DNA: TGTGCCAGCAGTGAACAGGGGGCGCGTGGCTACACCTTC. It yields the protein CASSEQGARGYTF. The genes are TRBV25-1 and TRBJ1-2, with 8 bases aligning to TRBD1. The CDR3 totals 13 residues. With 2 bases clipped from V and 7 bases from J, the junction kept 3 bases outside the gene matches. The germline gives CDR1 MGHDK, CDR2 SYGVNS.

This clonotype has more than one count but fewer than ten. The rearrangement joins TRBV5-1 to TRBJ2-7; D may correspond to TRBD1 or TRBD2 (5 bases each). Between the trimmed V and J ends, which lost 1 base and 5 bases, there was a span of 13 bases. Germline V gene lookup returns CDR1 SGHRS and CDR2 YFSETQ. There are 14 residues in the CDR3. The CDR3 is CASSLQHQGDEQYF. As DNA, the CDR3 is TGCGCCAGCAGCTTGCAGCACCAGGGAGACGAGCAGTACTTC.

This clonotype appeared a few times. The chain links TRBV20-1 to TRBJ2-3; 12 bases match TRBD2. CDR1 is DFQATT and CDR2 is SNEGSKA in the germline V gene (reference sequence). V was clipped by 5 bases and J by 1 base; unmatched bases: 10. This CDR3 region has 17 residues. The CDR3 protein is CSAGPLTSGGGTDTQYF. The CDR3, as DNA: TGCAGTGCTGGACCCTTGACTAGCGGGGGAGGCACAGATACGCAGTATTTT.

The chain uses TRBV7-2 and TRBJ2-7; 7 bases align to TRBD2. The J call may be in error: the DNA end matches TRBJ2-5 better. Germline values: CDR1 SGHTA, CDR2 FQGNSA. The CDR3 spans 13 residues. The CDR3 bases are TGTGCCAGCAGCAATGGACTAGTTGAGACCCAGTACTTC. This translates into CASSNGLVETQYF.

This clonotype has only a few counts. The chain combines TRBV4-1 with TRBJ2-7, with D unresolved. There are 14 residues in the CDR3. CDR1 is MGHRA and CDR2 is YSYEKL in the germline V gene. Trimming took off 4 bases at V and 4 bases at J, with 14 bases between the two ends. The CDR3 coding sequence is TGCGCCAGCAGCCCTCGACCAGGTCGGTACGAGCAGTACTTC. Translation gives CASSPRPGRYEQYF.

V usage is TRBV20-1 and J usage is TRBJ2-5, with 9 bases lining up with TRBD1. J was trimmed by 11 bases and V by 4 bases; bases with no gene match: 11. This CDR3 region has 13 residues. The germline CDR1 and CDR2 sequences are DFQATT and SNEGSKA (reference sequence). The CDR3 bases are TGCAGTGCTATGGACAGGGGAGACAATGAGCAGTACTTC. This encodes CSAMDRGDNEQYF.

The rearrangement links TRBV4-1 to TRBJ1-1, with a possible D match to TRBD1 (5 bases). This CDR3 has 16 residues. The V gene's germline CDR1 is MGHRA and CDR2 YSYEKL. V dropped 3 bases and J dropped 4 bases, with 18 bases sitting between them. The DNA for the CDR3 is TGCGCCAGCAGCCACCGTCGGGGCGGGGGGAGCACTGAAGCTTTCTTT. Its protein is CASSHRRGGGSTEAFF.

V usage is TRBV25-1 and J usage is TRBJ2-7; D gene unclear. Trimming removed 3 bases from V and 7 bases from J, with 19 bases in between. Germline CDR1 and CDR2: MGHDK and SYGVNS. The CDR3 is 15 residues long. CDR3 sequence reads: CASSDQTFLEIEQYF. The CDR3 DNA sequence: TGTGCCAGCAGTGATCAAACGTTTCTAGAAATTGAGCAGTACTTC.

The chain links TRBV29-1 to TRBJ2-5; 12 nucleotides line up with TRBD2. J lost 11 bases, V lost 6 bases, and 13 bases had no gene match. Germline V CDR1 and CDR2: SQVTM, ANQGSEA. The CDR3 consists of 14 residues. The CDR3 nucleotides read TGCAGCGTGTCTAGCGGGAGGGCCCAGCGTGAGCAGTACTTC. Amino acids: CSVSSGRAQREQYF.

The J gene is TRBJ2-7, the V gene TRBV11-2, with TRBD2 as a possible D gene (6 bases). Germline CDR1 SGHAT, CDR2 FQNNGV. The germline V and J ends were trimmed by 0 bases and 3 bases, with 12 bases remaining between them. This CDR3 has 15 residues. CDR3: CASSLDQGGGYEQYF. CDR3 coding DNA: TGTGCCAGCAGCTTAGATCAGGGAGGAGGCTACGAGCAGTACTTC.

This clonotype turned up a few times. This rearrangement joins TRBV5-1 to TRBJ2-1; D tentatively reads TRBD1 or TRBD2 (6 bases each). The ends were cut back, 4 bases at V and 0 bases at J, with 17 bases in the middle. Per germline, CDR1 SGHRS and CDR2 YFSETQ. This CDR3 is built from 17 residues. The CDR3 here is CASSDPGAKTSYNEQFF. The CDR3 DNA follows: TGCGCCAGCAGCGACCCGGGGGCGAAAACCTCCTACAATGAGCAGTTCTTC.